These T cell receptor beta chains were read from a single sample in a study of blood T cells in healthy people across ages. TCRdb re-called the 5' RACE reads with MiXCR, one entry per CDR3 protein. The sample has approximately 690,000 distinct CDR3 sequences; over 40% are singletons. The sequencing sample was made of blood. Source of these receptors: a man at least 80 years old in good health. The CDR3 runs from the conserved cysteine through the conserved F or W.

V gene: TRBV6-2/TRBV6-3
CDR3 protein: CASSPRGSLSYEQYF

V gene: TRBV4-2
CDR3 protein: CASSDPGQGHTDTQYF

V gene: TRBV18
CDR3 protein: CASAPGKDTQYF

V gene: TRBV4-3
CDR3 protein: CASSQTPGQGLSYTF

V gene: TRBV7-3
CDR3 protein: CASSLTPTGLNEQFF

V gene: TRBV7-9
CDR3 protein: CASRPTRNTEAFF

V gene: TRBV29-1
CDR3 protein: CSVSGQVFYEQYF

V gene: TRBV5-1
CDR3 protein: CASSLGAASAYEQYF

V gene: TRBV10-3
CDR3 protein: CAIRDSVDVETQYF

V gene: TRBV27
CDR3 protein: CASNSAGARGNEQFF

V gene: TRBV11-2
CDR3 protein: CASRQSGEGDTQYF

V gene: TRBV11-2
CDR3 protein: CASSSSGTDQYF

V gene: TRBV6-1
CDR3 protein: CASTGYTESYEQYF

V gene: TRBV27
CDR3 protein: CASGPRQGMETQYF

V gene: TRBV11-3
CDR3 protein: CASSLGMEETQYF

V gene: TRBV9
CDR3 protein: CASSVVSYTDTQYF

V gene: TRBV9
CDR3 protein: CASNPRPGSNNEQFF

V gene: TRBV4-1
CDR3 protein: CASSQEQDSYNSPLHF

V gene: TRBV6-1
CDR3 protein: CASSVSEGRVTGELFF

V gene: TRBV20-1
CDR3 protein: CSAPGSGRNQPQHF

V gene: TRBV9
CDR3 protein: CASSVGPSGVSEGTQYF

V gene: TRBV20-1
CDR3 protein: CSASNVGQGYNQPQHF

V gene: TRBV7-3
CDR3 protein: CASSAQLRVPYNEQYF

V gene: TRBV20-1
CDR3 protein: CSTEEPTKEKLFF

V gene: TRBV5-1
CDR3 protein: CASSLAERGGRVDTQYF

V gene: TRBV24-1
CDR3 protein: CATGGTTYNEQFF

V gene: TRBV29-1
CDR3 protein: CSAQRPSGRNNEQYF

V gene: TRBV7-3
CDR3 protein: CACSSVSGTVTHYRENTQYF

V gene: TRBV5-1
CDR3 protein: CASSFLTRDRELNEQFF

V gene: TRBV6-2/TRBV6-3
CDR3 protein: CASRTTGRNQPQHF

V gene: TRBV9
CDR3 protein: CASSVGGFSSYEQYF

V gene: TRBV7-2
CDR3 protein: CATSLNTGSVTDTQYF

V gene: TRBV20-1
CDR3 protein: CGAWTSGVYEQYF

V gene: TRBV5-1
CDR3 protein: CASSLGGGGEKLFF

V gene: TRBV24-1
CDR3 protein: CATSDPARGTETQYF

V gene: TRBV7-2
CDR3 protein: CASSRLLAGAEETQYF

V gene: TRBV20-1
CDR3 protein: CSAKTASTDTQYF

V gene: TRBV6-2/TRBV6-3
CDR3 protein: CASRPSQDSFDDEKLFF

V gene: TRBV20-1
CDR3 protein: CSARIDSHTQGSTEAFF

V gene: TRBV7-2
CDR3 protein: CASSFRTSEGKEQFF

V gene: TRBV9
CDR3 protein: CASSPRGGSRTTDTQYF

V gene: TRBV30
CDR3 protein: CAWTKTRSTDTQYF

V gene: TRBV7-6
CDR3 protein: CASNAQGYGELFF

V gene: TRBV15
CDR3 protein: CATSLAPGLVTDEQFF

V gene: TRBV4-1
CDR3 protein: CASALQASYEQFF